The T cell receptor (beta chain) under discussion was sequenced for a study of CD8+ T cells in alopecia areata. Study-wide findings and caveats: Significant decreases in scalp clonality and expanded CD8+ clones followed tofacitinib treatment.

V shed 0 bases, J shed 5 bases, and the junction held 4 bases outside the gene matches. The CDR3 is 14 amino acids. Germline V gene sequence: CDR1 GTSNPN, CDR2 SVGIG (reference sequence). As concerns this clone: Its antigen is not identified.

As the sequencing template, cDNA was produced by extracting RNA and reverse transcribing it. Sequencing used immunoSEQ multiplex PCR; TCRdb keeps in-frame clones, though not all of them. The table records 150,000 to 200,000 clones, over 55% of them present only once. The treatment: oral pan-JAK inhibitor, 5-10 mg twice daily. Collected material from alopecia areata patients comprised lesional scalp punch biopsies and peripheral blood. The sequences come from CD4+ T cells sorted from blood, collected at week 24, from a patient treated with tofacitinib. This sequence was found in a human donor with alopecia areata. The rearrangement joins TRBV30 to TRBJ2-1; 7 bases are shared with TRBD1. The CDR3 coding sequence is TGTGCCTGGAGTGTAGGGACAGTTAACAATGAGCAGTTCTTC. It yields the protein CAWSVGTVNNEQFF.